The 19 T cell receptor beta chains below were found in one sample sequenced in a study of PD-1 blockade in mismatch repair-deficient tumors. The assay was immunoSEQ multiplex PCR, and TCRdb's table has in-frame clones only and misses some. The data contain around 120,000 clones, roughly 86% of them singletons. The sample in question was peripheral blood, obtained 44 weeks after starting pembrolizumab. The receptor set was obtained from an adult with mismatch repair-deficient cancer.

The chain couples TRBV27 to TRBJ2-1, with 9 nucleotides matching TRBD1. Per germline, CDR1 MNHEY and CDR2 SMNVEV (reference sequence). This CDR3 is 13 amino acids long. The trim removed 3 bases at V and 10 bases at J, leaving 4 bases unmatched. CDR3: CASSFVGTGEQFF. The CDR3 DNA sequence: TGTGCCAGCAGTTTTGTAGGGACAGGGGAGCAGTTCTTC.

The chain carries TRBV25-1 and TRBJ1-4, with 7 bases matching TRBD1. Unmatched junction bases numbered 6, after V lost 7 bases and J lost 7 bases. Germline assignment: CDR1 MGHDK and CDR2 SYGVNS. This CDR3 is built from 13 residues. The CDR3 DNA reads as TGTGCCAGCACCCAAACAGGGGTTGAAAAACTGTTTTTT. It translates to CASTQTGVEKLFF.

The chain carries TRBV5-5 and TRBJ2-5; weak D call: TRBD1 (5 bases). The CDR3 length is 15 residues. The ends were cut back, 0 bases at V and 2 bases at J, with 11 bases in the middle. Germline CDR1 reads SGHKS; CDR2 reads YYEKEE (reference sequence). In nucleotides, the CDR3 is TGTGCCAGCAGCTTGGCCTTCAGGGCGCAAGAGACCCAGTACTTC. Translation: CASSLAFRAQETQYF.

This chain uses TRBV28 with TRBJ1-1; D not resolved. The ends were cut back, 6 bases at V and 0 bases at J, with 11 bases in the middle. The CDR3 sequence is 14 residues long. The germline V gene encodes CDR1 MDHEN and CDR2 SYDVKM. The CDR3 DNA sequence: TGTGCCAGCAGCCAGCCCGGCATGAACACTGAAGCTTTCTTT. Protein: CASSQPGMNTEAFF.

CDR3 sequence reads: CASIEDPRTEDGYTF. The CDR3 coding sequence is TGTGCCAGCATCGAGGACCCTCGGACAGAAGATGGCTACACCTTC. V is TRBV6-1 and J is TRBJ1-2; weak D call: TRBD1 (6 bases). The germline V gene has CDR1 MNHNS and CDR2 SASEGT. V was pared by 7 bases and J by 6 bases, with 21 bases between. The CDR3 spans 15 residues.

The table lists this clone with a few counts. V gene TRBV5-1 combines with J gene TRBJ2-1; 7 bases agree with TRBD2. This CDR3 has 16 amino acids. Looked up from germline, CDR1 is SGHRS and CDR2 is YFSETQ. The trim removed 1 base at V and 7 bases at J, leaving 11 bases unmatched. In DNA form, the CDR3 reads TGCGCCAGCAGCTTGAAAGGCGGGAGTAGTAGAAATGAGCAGTTCTTC. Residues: CASSLKGGSSRNEQFF. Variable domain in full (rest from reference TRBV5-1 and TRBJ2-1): KAGVTQTPRYLIKTRGQQVTLSCSPISGHRSVSWYQQTPGQGLQFLFEYFSETQRNKGNFPGRFSGRQFSNSRSEMNVSTLELGDSALYLCASSLKGGSSRNEQFFGPGTRLTVL.

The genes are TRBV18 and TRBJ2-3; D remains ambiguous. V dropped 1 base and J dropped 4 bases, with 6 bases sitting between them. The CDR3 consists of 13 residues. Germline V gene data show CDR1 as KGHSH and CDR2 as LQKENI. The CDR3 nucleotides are TGTGCCAGCTCACCACAACCCGCAGATACGCAGTATTTT. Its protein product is CASSPQPADTQYF.

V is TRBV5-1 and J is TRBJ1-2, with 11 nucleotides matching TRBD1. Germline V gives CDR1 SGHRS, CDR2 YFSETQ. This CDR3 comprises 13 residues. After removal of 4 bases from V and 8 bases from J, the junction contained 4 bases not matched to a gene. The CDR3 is CASSPGQGVGYTF. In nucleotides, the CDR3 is TGCGCCAGCAGCCCGGGACAGGGGGTCGGCTACACCTTC.

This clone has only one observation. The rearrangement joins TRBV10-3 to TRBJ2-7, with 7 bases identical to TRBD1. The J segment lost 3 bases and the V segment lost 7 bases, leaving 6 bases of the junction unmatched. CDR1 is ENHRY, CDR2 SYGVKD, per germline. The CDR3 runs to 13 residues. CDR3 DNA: TGTGCCATCACCGGGGACAGAAACTACGAGCAGTACTTC. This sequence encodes CAITGDRNYEQYF.

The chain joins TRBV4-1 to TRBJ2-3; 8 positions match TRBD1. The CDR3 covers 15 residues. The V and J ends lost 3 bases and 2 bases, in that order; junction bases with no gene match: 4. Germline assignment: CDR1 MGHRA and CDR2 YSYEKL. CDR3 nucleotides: TGCGCCAGCAGCCAGTTGACAGGGGTCACAGATACGCAGTATTTT. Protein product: CASSQLTGVTDTQYF.

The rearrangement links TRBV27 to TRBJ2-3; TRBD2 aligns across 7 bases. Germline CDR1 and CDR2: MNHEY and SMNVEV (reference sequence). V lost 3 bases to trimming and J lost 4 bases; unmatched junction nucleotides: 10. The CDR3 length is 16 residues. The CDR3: CASSLTSSVSPDTQYF. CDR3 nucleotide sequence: TGTGCCAGCAGTTTGACTAGCTCTGTGTCCCCAGATACGCAGTATTTT.

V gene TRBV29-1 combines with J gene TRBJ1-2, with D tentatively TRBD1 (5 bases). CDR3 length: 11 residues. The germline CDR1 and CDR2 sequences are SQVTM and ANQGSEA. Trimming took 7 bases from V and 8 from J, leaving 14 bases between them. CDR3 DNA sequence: TGCAGCGCCGTCCGGGGGGTGGGCTACACCTTC. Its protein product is CSAVRGVGYTF.

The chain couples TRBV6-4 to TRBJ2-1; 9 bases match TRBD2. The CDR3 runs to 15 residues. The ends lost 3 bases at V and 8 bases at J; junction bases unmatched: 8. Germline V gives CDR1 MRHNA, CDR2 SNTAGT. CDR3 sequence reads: CASSENSGSGDEQFF. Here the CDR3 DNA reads TGTGCCAGCAGTGAAAATAGCGGGAGCGGCGATGAGCAGTTCTTC.

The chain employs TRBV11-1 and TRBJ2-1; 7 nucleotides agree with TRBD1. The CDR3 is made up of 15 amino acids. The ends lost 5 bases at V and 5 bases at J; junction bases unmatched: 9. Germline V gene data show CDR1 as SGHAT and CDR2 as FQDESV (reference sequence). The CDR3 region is CASSNRQGLNNEQFF. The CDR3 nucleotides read TGTGCCAGCAGCAACAGACAGGGCCTTAACAATGAGCAGTTCTTC.

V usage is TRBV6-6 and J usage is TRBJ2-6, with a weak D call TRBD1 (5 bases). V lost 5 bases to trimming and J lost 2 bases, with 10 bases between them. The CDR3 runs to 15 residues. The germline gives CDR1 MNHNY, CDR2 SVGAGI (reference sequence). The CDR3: CASSPQGTGANVLTF. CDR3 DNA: TGTGCCAGCAGTCCTCAGGGAACTGGGGCCAACGTCCTGACTTTC.

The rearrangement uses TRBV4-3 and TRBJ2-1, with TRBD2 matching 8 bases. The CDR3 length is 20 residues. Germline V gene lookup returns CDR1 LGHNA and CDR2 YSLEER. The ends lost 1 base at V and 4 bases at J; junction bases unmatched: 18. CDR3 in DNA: TGCGCCAGCAGCCAAGGGGGCGTGGGGCCAGCGGGAGTTTGGTACAATGAGCAGTTCTTC. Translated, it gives CASSQGGVGPAGVWYNEQFF.

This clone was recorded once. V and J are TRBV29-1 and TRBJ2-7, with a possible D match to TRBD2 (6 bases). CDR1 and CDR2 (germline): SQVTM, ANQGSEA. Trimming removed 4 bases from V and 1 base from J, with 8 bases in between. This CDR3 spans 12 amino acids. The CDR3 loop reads CSVVAGSYEQYF. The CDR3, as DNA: TGCAGCGTTGTGGCGGGATCCTACGAGCAGTACTTC.

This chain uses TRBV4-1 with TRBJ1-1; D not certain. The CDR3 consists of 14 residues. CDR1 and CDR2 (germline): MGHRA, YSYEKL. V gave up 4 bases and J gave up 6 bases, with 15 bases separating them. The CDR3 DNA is TGCGCCAGCAGCCCAGGTATCGGGGTTCCTGAAGCTTTCTTT. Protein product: CASSPGIGVPEAFF.

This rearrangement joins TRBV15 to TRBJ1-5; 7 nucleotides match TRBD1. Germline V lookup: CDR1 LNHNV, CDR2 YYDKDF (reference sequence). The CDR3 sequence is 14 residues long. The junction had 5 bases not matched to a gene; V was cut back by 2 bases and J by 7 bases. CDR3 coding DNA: TGTGCCACCAGCAGAAACAGGGGAGCGCAGCCCCAGCATTTT. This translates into CATSRNRGAQPQHF. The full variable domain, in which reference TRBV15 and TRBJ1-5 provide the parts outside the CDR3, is DAMVIQNPRYQVTQFGKPVTLSCSQTLNHNVMYWYQQKSSQAPKLLFHYYDKDFNNEADTPDNFQSRRPNTSFCFLDIRSPGLGDTAMYLCATSRNRGAQPQHFGDGTRLSIL.